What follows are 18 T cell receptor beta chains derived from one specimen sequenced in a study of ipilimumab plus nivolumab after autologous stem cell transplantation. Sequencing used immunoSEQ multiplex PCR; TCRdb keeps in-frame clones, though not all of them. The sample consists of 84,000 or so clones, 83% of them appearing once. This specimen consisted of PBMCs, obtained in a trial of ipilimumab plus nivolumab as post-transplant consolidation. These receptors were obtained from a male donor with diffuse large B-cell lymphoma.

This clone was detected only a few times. CDR3 DNA sequence: TGTGCCAGCAGTGAAGCCCGTTCTATCGATAAGGCTTTCTTT. Translation: CASSEARSIDKAFF. The chain uses TRBV2 and TRBJ1-1; D is undetermined. The CDR3 is made up of 14 amino acids. Germline values: CDR1 SNHLY, CDR2 FYNNEI. The V gene lost 0 bases and the J gene lost 11 bases, with 16 bases spanning the gap.

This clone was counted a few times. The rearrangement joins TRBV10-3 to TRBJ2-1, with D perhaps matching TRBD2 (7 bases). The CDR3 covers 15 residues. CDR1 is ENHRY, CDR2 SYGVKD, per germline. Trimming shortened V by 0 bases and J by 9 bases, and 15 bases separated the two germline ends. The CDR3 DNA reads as TGTGCCATCAGTGAGTCAGTGGGGGGGCCCGCTGAGCAGTTCTTC. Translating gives CAISESVGGPAEQFF.

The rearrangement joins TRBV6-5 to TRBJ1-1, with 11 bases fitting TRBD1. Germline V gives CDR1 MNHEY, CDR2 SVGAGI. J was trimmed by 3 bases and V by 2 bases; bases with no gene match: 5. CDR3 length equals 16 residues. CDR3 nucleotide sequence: TGTGCCAGCAGTTACCTCCCGGGACAGGGGGACACTGAAGCTTTCTTT. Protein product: CASSYLPGQGDTEAFF.

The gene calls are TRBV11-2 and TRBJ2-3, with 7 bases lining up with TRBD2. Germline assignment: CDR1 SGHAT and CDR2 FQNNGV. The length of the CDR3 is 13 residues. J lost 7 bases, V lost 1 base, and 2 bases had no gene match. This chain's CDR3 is CASSLAGGNTQYF. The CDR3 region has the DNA TGTGCCAGCAGCTTAGCCGGGGGGAATACGCAGTATTTT.

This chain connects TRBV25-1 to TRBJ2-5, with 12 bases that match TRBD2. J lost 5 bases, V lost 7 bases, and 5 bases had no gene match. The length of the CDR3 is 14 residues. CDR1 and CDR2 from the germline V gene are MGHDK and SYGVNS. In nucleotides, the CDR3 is TGTGCCAGCACCCTAGCGGGGGGGCGGGAGACCCAGTACTTC. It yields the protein CASTLAGGRETQYF.

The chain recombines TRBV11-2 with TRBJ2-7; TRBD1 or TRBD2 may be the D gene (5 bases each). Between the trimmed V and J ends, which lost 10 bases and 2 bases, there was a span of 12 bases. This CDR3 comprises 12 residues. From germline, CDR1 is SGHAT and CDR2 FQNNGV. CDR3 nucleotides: TGTGCCACCGAGGGGTCGACCTACGAGCAGTACTTC. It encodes CATEGSTYEQYF.

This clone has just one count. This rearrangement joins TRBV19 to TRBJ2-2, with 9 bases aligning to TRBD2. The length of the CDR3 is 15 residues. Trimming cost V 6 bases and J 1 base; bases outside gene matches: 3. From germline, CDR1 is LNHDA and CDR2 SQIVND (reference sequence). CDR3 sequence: CASRGLALNTGELFF. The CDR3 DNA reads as TGTGCCAGTAGGGGACTAGCCCTGAACACCGGGGAGCTGTTTTTT. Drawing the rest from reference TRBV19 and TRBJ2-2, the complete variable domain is DGGITQSPKYLFRKEGQNVTLSCEQNLNHDAMYWYRQDPGQGLRLIYYSQIVNDFQKGDIAEGYSVSREKKESFPLTVTSAQKNPTAFYLCASRGLALNTGELFFGEGSRLTVL.

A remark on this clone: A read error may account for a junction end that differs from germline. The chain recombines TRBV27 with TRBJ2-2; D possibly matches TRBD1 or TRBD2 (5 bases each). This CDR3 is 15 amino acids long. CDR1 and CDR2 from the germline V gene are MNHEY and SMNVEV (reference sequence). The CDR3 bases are TGTGCCAGCAGTTTTCAGGGACGGTACACCCGGGAGCTGTTTTTT. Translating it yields CASSFQGRYTRELFF.

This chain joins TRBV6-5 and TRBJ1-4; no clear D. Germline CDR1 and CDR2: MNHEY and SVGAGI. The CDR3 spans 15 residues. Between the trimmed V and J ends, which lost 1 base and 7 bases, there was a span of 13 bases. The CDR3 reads CASSYWEAASEKLFF. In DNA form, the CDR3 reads TGTGCCAGCAGTTACTGGGAGGCAGCGAGTGAAAAACTGTTTTTT.

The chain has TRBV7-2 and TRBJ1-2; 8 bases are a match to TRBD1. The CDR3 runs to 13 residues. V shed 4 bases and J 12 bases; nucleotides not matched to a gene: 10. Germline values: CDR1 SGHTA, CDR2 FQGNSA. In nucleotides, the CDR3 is TGTGCCAGCAGCTCTTACAGGGGGGAATTCCACACCTTC. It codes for CASSSYRGEFHTF. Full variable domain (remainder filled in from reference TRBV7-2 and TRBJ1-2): GAGVSQSPSNKVTEKGKDVELRCDPISGHTALYWYRQSLGQGLEFLIYFQGNSAPDKSGLPSDRFSAERTGGSVSTLTIQRTQQEDSAVYLCASSSYRGEFHTFGSGTRLTVV.

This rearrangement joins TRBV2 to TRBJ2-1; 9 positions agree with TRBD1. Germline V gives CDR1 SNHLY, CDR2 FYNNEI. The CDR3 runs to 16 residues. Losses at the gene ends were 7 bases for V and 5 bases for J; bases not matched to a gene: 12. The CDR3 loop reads CASNFGGQGRNNEQFF. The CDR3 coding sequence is TGTGCCAGCAACTTTGGGGGACAGGGAAGGAACAATGAGCAGTTCTTC.

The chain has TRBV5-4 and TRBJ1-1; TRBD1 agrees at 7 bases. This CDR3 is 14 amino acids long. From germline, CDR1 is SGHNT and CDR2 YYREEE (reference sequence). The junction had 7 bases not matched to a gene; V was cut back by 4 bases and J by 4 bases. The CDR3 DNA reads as TGTGCCAGCAGCCCCAGACAGGGTAGCACTGAAGCTTTCTTT. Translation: CASSPRQGSTEAFF.

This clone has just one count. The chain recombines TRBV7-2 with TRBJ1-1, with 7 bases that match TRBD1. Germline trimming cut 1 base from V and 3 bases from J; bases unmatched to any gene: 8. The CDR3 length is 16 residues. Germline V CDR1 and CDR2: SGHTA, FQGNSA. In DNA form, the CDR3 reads TGTGCCAGCAGCTTAGGGGCCAACAGGGGACACACTGAAGCTTTCTTT. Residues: CASSLGANRGHTEAFF.

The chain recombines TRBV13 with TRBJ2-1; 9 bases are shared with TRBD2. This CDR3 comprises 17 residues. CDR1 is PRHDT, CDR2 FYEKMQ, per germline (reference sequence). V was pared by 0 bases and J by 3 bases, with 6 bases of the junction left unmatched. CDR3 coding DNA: TGTGCCAGCAGCTTAGGCCTAAGCGGGGGGCTCTACAATGAGCAGTTCTTC. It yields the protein CASSLGLSGGLYNEQFF.

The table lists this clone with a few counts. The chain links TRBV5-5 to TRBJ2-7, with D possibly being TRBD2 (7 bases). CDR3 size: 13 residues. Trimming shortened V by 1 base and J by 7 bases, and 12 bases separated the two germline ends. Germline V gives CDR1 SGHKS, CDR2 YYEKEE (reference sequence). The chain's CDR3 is CASSLWGGQEQYF. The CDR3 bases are TGTGCCAGCAGCTTGTGGGGGGGGCAAGAGCAGTACTTC.

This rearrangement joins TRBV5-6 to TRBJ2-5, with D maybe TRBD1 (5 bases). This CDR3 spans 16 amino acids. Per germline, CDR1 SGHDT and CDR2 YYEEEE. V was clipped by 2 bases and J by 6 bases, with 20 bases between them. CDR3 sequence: CASSLGQGGLVKTQYF. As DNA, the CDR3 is TGTGCCAGCAGCTTAGGACAAGGTGGGCTCGTAAAGACCCAGTACTTC.

In DNA, the CDR3 is TGTGCCAGCAGCCAAGAGGGTAGCGGGGGTTTGTACAATGAGCAGTTCTTC. Amino acids: CASSQEGSGGLYNEQFF. The gene calls are TRBV7-9 and TRBJ2-1, with 9 bases that match TRBD2. Trimming cost V 5 bases and J 4 bases; bases outside gene matches: 12. The CDR3 contains 17 residues. Germline V lookup: CDR1 SEHNR, CDR2 FQNEAQ (reference sequence).

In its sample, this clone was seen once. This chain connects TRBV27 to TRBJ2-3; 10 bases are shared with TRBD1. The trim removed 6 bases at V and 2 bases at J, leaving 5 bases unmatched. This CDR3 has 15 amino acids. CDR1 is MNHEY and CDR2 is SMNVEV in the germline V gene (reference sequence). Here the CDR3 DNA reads TGTGCCAGCAGCACGAGACAGGGGGCCACAGATACGCAGTATTTT. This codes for CASSTRQGATDTQYF.